These 29 T cell receptor beta chains came from one sample sequenced in a study of cytomegalovirus exposure and HLA in healthy donors. A multiplex PCR was run with 60 Vbeta primers and 13 Jbeta primers. Assay: immunoSEQ multiplex PCR; the TCRdb copy retains only in-frame clones and omits some. The data hold roughly 140,000 clones, with about four fifths observed a single time. The specimen was PBMCs. Receptors originate from a male donor in good health and CMV-seronegative.

The V call is TRBV9, the J call TRBJ2-7; 10 bases match TRBD1. V shed 0 bases and J 2 bases; nucleotides not matched to a gene: 2. The CDR3 extends over 15 amino acids. Germline V gene sequence: CDR1 SGDLS, CDR2 YYNGEE. For the CDR3, the DNA is TGTGCCAGCAGCGTAGGGACAGGGGGTACCTACGAGCAGTACTTC. Translation gives CASSVGTGGTYEQYF.

V usage is TRBV7-9 and J usage is TRBJ2-7; the D is unclear. Germline values: CDR1 SEHNR, CDR2 FQNEAQ (reference sequence). V was shortened by 7 bases and J by 7 bases, with 20 bases between the two germline ends. The CDR3 has 14 residues. CDR3 residues: CASTPSPRIREQYF. CDR3 nucleotide sequence: TGTGCCAGCACCCCTTCCCCCAGGATCCGGGAGCAGTACTTC. Drawing the rest from reference TRBV7-9 and TRBJ2-7, the complete variable domain is DTGVSQNPRHKITKRGQNVTFRCDPISEHNRLYWYRQTLGQGPEFLTYFQNEAQLEKSRLLSDRFSAERPKGSFSTLEIQRTEQGDSAMYLCASTPSPRIREQYFGPGTRLTVT.

The chain uses TRBV4-1 and TRBJ2-2; 8 bases are shared with TRBD2. The germline V gene encodes CDR1 MGHRA and CDR2 YSYEKL. This CDR3 is 14 amino acids long. The V segment lost 4 bases and the J segment 6 bases; nucleotides outside the gene matches: 4. CDR3 sequence: CASSRGLGAGELFF. CDR3 bases: TGCGCCAGCAGCCGGGGACTAGGGGCCGGGGAGCTGTTTTTT.

Comment on this clone: Germline and junction disagree at one end, which may indicate a read error. This chain joins TRBV2 and TRBJ1-1; D unresolved. This CDR3 contains 8 residues. Germline loops: CDR1 SNHLY, CDR2 FYNNEI. CDR3 in DNA: TGCCGGTCAACCGAAGCTTTCTTT. Translating gives CRSTEAFF.

The chain carries TRBV29-1 and TRBJ2-7, with TRBD2 identical over 7 bases. V lost 6 bases to trimming and J lost 3 bases; unmatched junction nucleotides: 5. Germline V gene sequence: CDR1 SQVTM, CDR2 ANQGSEA. The CDR3 extends over 12 amino acids. CDR3 in DNA: TGCAGCGTCTCGACTAGCAACTACGAGCAGTACTTC. This translates into CSVSTSNYEQYF.

This chain connects TRBV9 to TRBJ1-1; unclear D gene. The CDR3 contains 13 residues. CDR1 is SGDLS and CDR2 is YYNGEE in the germline V gene. V shed 2 bases and J shed 4 bases, with 9 bases lying between them. CDR3 in amino acids: CASSVELVTEAFF. The CDR3 nucleotides read TGTGCCAGCAGCGTCGAGCTGGTCACTGAAGCTTTCTTT.

This rearrangement joins TRBV4-1 to TRBJ1-4; no clear D. The CDR3 totals 14 residues. Trimming took 4 bases from V and 4 from J, leaving 10 bases between them. Germline-derived CDR1 and CDR2 are MGHRA and YSYEKL. CDR3 loop: CASSPRGGNEKLFF. CDR3 in DNA: TGCGCCAGCAGCCCTCGCGGTGGTAATGAAAAACTGTTTTTT.

The J gene is TRBJ1-1, the V gene TRBV28; unclear D gene. The V end lost 3 bases, the J end lost 0 bases, and 11 bases lay between the germline ends. Looked up from germline, CDR1 is MDHEN and CDR2 is SYDVKM. This CDR3 spans 15 amino acids. DNA for the CDR3: TGTGCCAGCAGTTTCGAGGGCCAATTGAACACTGAAGCTTTCTTT. As protein: CASSFEGQLNTEAFF.

This clone was observed a single time. The genes are TRBV9 and TRBJ2-5; D uncertain. Per germline, CDR1 SGDLS and CDR2 YYNGEE. The CDR3 length is 13 residues. Between the trimmed V and J ends, which lost 0 bases and 5 bases, there was a span of 8 bases. Here the CDR3 reads CASSVVAGETQYF. The CDR3 bases are TGTGCCAGCAGCGTAGTGGCCGGGGAGACCCAGTACTTC. Variable domain in full (rest from reference TRBV9 and TRBJ2-5): DSGVTQTPKHLITATGQRVTLRCSPRSGDLSVYWYQQSLDQGLQFLIQYYNGEERAKGNILERFSAQQFPDLHSELNLSSLELGDSALYFCASSVVAGETQYFGPGTRLLVL.

The chain links TRBV14 to TRBJ2-1; unclear D gene. V shed 2 bases and J shed 5 bases, with 7 bases lying between them. Germline V CDR1 and CDR2: SGHDN, FVKESK. This CDR3 has 13 residues. CDR3: CASSQNYNNEQFF. The CDR3 nucleotides read TGTGCCAGCAGCCAAAACTACAACAATGAGCAGTTCTTC.

The V call is TRBV6-5, the J call TRBJ1-2; 8 bases are a match to TRBD1. Losses at the gene ends were 1 base for V and 4 bases for J; bases not matched to a gene: 5. Germline assignment: CDR1 MNHEY and CDR2 SVGAGI. The CDR3 runs 15 residues. The DNA of the CDR3 is TGTGCCAGCAGTTACTGGACAGGGATGAGCTATGGCTACACCTTC. This gives the protein CASSYWTGMSYGYTF.

The genes are TRBV29-1 and TRBJ2-1; 11 bases map to TRBD2. The junction had 9 bases not matched to a gene; V was cut back by 0 bases and J by 5 bases. The germline gives CDR1 SQVTM, CDR2 ANQGSEA. The CDR3 consists of 17 residues. This chain's CDR3 is CSVEDFSGTSGNNEQFF. The CDR3 DNA follows: TGCAGCGTTGAAGATTTCTCAGGGACTAGCGGAAACAATGAGCAGTTCTTC.

The chain joins TRBV27 to TRBJ2-2; a weak D match, TRBD2 (5 bases). CDR1 is MNHEY and CDR2 is SMNVEV in the germline V gene (reference sequence). V was shortened by 7 bases and J by 2 bases, with 17 bases between the two germline ends. CDR3 length equals 16 residues. The DNA of the CDR3 is TGTGCCAGCACGATGTTCGCGGGCGTTAACACCGGGGAGCTGTTTTTT. It translates to CASTMFAGVNTGELFF.

V and J are TRBV10-3 and TRBJ2-1; 9 nucleotides agree with TRBD1. J gave up 7 bases and V 11 bases, and 9 bases lay outside the gene matches. The V gene's germline CDR1 is ENHRY and CDR2 SYGVKD. The CDR3 is 13 residues long. The CDR3 is CASWTGAENEQFF. The CDR3 DNA follows: TGTGCCTCGTGGACAGGGGCTGAGAATGAGCAGTTCTTC.

This chain joins TRBV5-1 and TRBJ2-1; TRBD2 aligns across 8 bases. This CDR3 spans 16 amino acids. The J segment lost 5 bases and the V segment lost 4 bases, leaving 11 bases of the junction unmatched. Germline-derived CDR1 and CDR2 are SGHRS and YFSETQ. This chain's CDR3 is CASSSSRGESDNEQFF. The DNA of the CDR3 is TGCGCCAGCAGCAGCTCGCGGGGGGAGTCCGACAATGAGCAGTTCTTC.

The chain links TRBV11-2 to TRBJ2-3; 9 bases align to TRBD2. The CDR3 consists of 14 residues. CDR1 SGHAT and CDR2 FQNNGV come from the germline V gene. With 6 bases clipped from V and 6 bases from J, the junction kept 7 bases outside the gene matches. CDR3 amino acids: CASRRREGEDTQYF. The CDR3 DNA is TGTGCCAGCAGGAGGCGGGAGGGCGAGGATACGCAGTATTTT.

This sequence joins TRBV30 and TRBJ2-3, with 7 nucleotides matching TRBD1. The ends lost 4 bases at V and 1 base at J; junction bases unmatched: 8. CDR3 length: 15 amino acids. CDR1 GTSNPN and CDR2 SVGIG come from the germline V gene (reference sequence). In nucleotides, the CDR3 is TGTGCCTGGATTTGGACAGGCACTGGCACAGATACGCAGTATTTT. Translation gives CAWIWTGTGTDTQYF. Full variable domain (rest looked up from reference TRBV30 and TRBJ2-3): SQTIHQWPATLVQPVGSPLSLECTVEGTSNPNLYWYRQAAGRGLQLLFYSVGIGQISSEVPQNLSASRPQDRQFILSSKKLLLSDSGFYLCAWIWTGTGTDTQYFGPGTRLTVL.

The chain carries TRBV2 and TRBJ2-5, with 13 bases fitting TRBD2. Germline V lookup: CDR1 SNHLY, CDR2 FYNNEI. The length of the CDR3 is 15 residues. Losses at the gene ends were 6 bases for V and 3 bases for J; bases not matched to a gene: 4. The DNA for the CDR3 is TGTGCCAGCAGCCAAACTAGCGGGAGGGAAGAGACCCAGTACTTC. As protein: CASSQTSGREETQYF.

CDR3: CASSLAGASGNLGNEQFF. The CDR3, as DNA: TGTGCCAGCAGCTTAGCGGGTGCTAGCGGAAACCTCGGGAATGAGCAGTTCTTC. The rearrangement joins TRBV7-6 to TRBJ2-1; 7 nucleotides line up with TRBD2. The CDR3 totals 18 residues. Germline trimming cut 0 bases from V and 7 bases from J; bases unmatched to any gene: 15. The germline CDR1 and CDR2 sequences are SGHVS and FNYEAQ.

About this clone: At the DNA level, this CDR3 is encoded by other sequences in the same sample as well. The CDR3 DNA follows: TGCGCCAGCAGCTGGGGGACAGGTGGAAATCAGCCCCAGCATTTT. This gives the protein CASSWGTGGNQPQHF. The chain combines TRBV5-1 with TRBJ1-5, with TRBD1 identical over 8 bases. V dropped 3 bases and J dropped 4; count of bases not matched to a gene: 6. Per germline, CDR1 SGHRS and CDR2 YFSETQ. The length of the CDR3 is 15 residues.

The V call is TRBV30, the J call TRBJ1-2; TRBD1 agrees at 12 bases. The CDR3 is 14 amino acids. Trimming cost V 3 bases and J 8 bases; bases outside gene matches: 7. The germline V gene has CDR1 GTSNPN and CDR2 SVGIG (reference sequence). In DNA form, the CDR3 reads TGTGCCTGGAGCGCACCCGGGACAGGGGGCGGCTACACCTTC. It specifies CAWSAPGTGGGYTF.

This clone was observed once. The rearrangement joins TRBV2 to TRBJ2-7; D is unresolved. V was clipped by 6 bases and J by 7 bases, with 19 bases between them. The CDR3 length is 14 residues. Germline values: CDR1 SNHLY, CDR2 FYNNEI. This CDR3 reads CASRPSKLEMEQYF. CDR3 bases: TGTGCCAGCAGGCCTAGTAAATTAGAAATGGAGCAGTACTTC.

The genes are TRBV10-3 and TRBJ2-1, with TRBD2 matching 8 bases. Germline assignment: CDR1 ENHRY and CDR2 SYGVKD. J gave up 7 bases and V 0 bases, and 5 bases lay outside the gene matches. The CDR3 spans 15 residues. CDR3 nucleotide sequence: TGTGCCATCAGTGAGTCTATGGGACTAGGGAATGAGCAGTTCTTC. Amino acids: CAISESMGLGNEQFF.

This chain uses TRBV5-4 with TRBJ1-4; 8 nucleotides line up with TRBD1. Trimming removed 4 bases from V and 0 bases from J; junction bases left unmatched: 14. Germline assignment: CDR1 SGHNT and CDR2 YYREEE (reference sequence). This CDR3 is 19 amino acids long. This CDR3 is CASSGGDRSLGATNEKLFF. CDR3 in DNA: TGTGCCAGCAGCGGCGGGGACAGGAGTCTGGGGGCAACTAATGAAAAACTGTTTTTT. The variable domain in full, completed from reference TRBV5-4 and TRBJ1-4, reads ETGVTQSPTHLIKTRGQQVTLRCSSQSGHNTVSWYQQALGQGPQFIFQYYREEENGRGNFPPRFSGLQFPNYSSELNVNALELDDSALYLCASSGGDRSLGATNEKLFFGSGTQLSVL.

V and J are TRBV6-5 and TRBJ1-2; unclear D gene. Trimming took off 0 bases at V and 8 bases at J, with 16 bases between the two ends. The CDR3 is 15 amino acids. Germline V gives CDR1 MNHEY, CDR2 SVGAGI. The CDR3 DNA is TGTGCCAGCAGTTACTCGTTCGACTCCGCCCTCGGCTACACCTTC. Its protein is CASSYSFDSALGYTF.

The chain employs TRBV5-6 and TRBJ1-1; D ambiguous. Trimming pared 4 bases from V and 4 bases from J, leaving 8 bases between. The germline gives CDR1 SGHDT, CDR2 YYEEEE. CDR3 length equals 12 residues. This CDR3 reads CASSRLFTEAFF. CDR3 in DNA: TGTGCCAGCAGCCGTCTCTTCACTGAAGCTTTCTTT.

The V and J genes are TRBV11-1 and TRBJ2-6, with D possibly matching TRBD2 (6 bases). Trimming left V 5 bases short and J 0 bases short, with 17 bases between. Germline-derived CDR1 and CDR2 are SGHAT and FQDESV (reference sequence). This CDR3 has 18 amino acids. This chain's CDR3 is CASSGQDGTPSGANVLTF. CDR3 DNA sequence: TGTGCCAGCAGCGGCCAGGATGGGACTCCCTCTGGGGCCAACGTCCTGACTTTC. The full variable domain, completed using reference TRBV11-1 and TRBJ2-6, is EAEVAQSPRYKITEKSQAVAFWCDPISGHATLYWYRQILGQGPELLVQFQDESVVDDSQLPKDRFSAERLKGVDSTLKIQPAELGDSAMYLCASSGQDGTPSGANVLTFGAGSRLTVL.

The rearrangement links TRBV10-3 to TRBJ1-2; 7 bases agree with TRBD1. Germline V CDR1 and CDR2: ENHRY, SYGVKD. After removal of 4 bases from V and 8 bases from J, the junction contained 7 bases not matched to a gene. CDR3 length: 13 amino acids. This chain's CDR3 is CAISGAGGSGYTF. CDR3 nucleotides: TGTGCCATCAGTGGGGCAGGGGGGAGCGGCTACACCTTC.

The V and J genes are TRBV7-2 and TRBJ1-6, with 8 positions matching TRBD1. After removal of 5 bases from V and 10 bases from J, the junction contained 10 bases not matched to a gene. The length of the CDR3 is 15 residues. Germline-derived CDR1 and CDR2 are SGHTA and FQGNSA. The CDR3 DNA sequence: TGTGCCAGCAGCATATCCGGGACAGGTGGATCACCCCTCCACTTT. Translating gives CASSISGTGGSPLHF.